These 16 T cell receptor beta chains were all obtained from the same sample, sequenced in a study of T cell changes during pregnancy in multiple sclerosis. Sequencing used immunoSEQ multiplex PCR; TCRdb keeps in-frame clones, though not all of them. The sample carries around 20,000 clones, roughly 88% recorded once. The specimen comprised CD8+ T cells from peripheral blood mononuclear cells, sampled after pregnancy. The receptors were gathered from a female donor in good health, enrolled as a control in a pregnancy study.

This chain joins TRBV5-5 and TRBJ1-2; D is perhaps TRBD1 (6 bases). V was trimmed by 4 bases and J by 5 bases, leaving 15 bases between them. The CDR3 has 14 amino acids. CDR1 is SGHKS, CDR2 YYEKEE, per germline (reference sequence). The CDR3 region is CASSPRPDRYGYTF. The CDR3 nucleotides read TGTGCCAGCAGCCCCCGGCCGGACAGATATGGCTACACCTTC.

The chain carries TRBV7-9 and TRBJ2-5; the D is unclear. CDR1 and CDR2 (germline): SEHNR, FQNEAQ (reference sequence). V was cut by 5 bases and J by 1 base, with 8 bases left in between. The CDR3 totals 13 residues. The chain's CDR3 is CASSQLLQETQYF. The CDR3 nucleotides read TGTGCCAGCAGCCAACTACTCCAAGAGACCCAGTACTTC.

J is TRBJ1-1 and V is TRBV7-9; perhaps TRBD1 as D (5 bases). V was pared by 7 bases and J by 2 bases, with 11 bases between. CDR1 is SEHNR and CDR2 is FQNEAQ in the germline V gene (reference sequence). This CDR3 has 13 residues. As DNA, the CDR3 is TGTGCCAGCATCACAGGACGTAACACTGAAGCTTTCTTT. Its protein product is CASITGRNTEAFF.

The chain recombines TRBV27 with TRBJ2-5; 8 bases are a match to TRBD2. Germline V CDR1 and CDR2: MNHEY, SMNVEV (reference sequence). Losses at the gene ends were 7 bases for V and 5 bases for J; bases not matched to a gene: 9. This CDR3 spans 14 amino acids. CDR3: CASTRGGGWETQYF. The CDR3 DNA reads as TGTGCCAGCACTCGGGGGGGCGGGTGGGAGACCCAGTACTTC.

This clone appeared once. In DNA form, the CDR3 reads TGTGCCAGCAGCCCGACGGACAGGGGTATCCACGAGCAGTACTTC. Translation: CASSPTDRGIHEQYF. V usage is TRBV9 and J usage is TRBJ2-7, with 9 bases fitting TRBD1. This CDR3 has 15 amino acids. In germline, CDR1 is SGDLS, CDR2 YYNGEE. The ends lost 4 bases at V and 5 bases at J; junction bases unmatched: 10.

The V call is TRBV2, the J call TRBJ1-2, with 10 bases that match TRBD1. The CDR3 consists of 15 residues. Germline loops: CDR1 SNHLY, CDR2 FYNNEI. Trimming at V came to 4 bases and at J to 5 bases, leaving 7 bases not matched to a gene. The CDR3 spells CASSGWDRGGYGYTF. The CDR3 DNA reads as TGTGCCAGCAGTGGCTGGGACAGGGGAGGATATGGCTACACCTTC.

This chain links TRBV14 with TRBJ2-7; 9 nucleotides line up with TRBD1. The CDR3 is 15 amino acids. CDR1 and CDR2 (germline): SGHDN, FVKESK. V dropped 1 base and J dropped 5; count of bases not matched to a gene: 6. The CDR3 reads CASSQAGTGPHEQYF. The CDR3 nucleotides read TGTGCCAGCAGCCAAGCCGGGACAGGGCCCCACGAGCAGTACTTC.

The CDR3 protein is CASSPGQGAYEQYF. For the CDR3, the DNA is TGTGCCAGCAGCCCCGGACAGGGGGCTTACGAGCAGTACTTC. The chain uses TRBV5-4 and TRBJ2-7; TRBD1 agrees at 11 bases. V shed 4 bases, J shed 4 bases, and the junction held 4 bases outside the gene matches. The CDR3 sequence is 14 residues long. CDR1 and CDR2 from the germline V gene are SGHNT and YYREEE (reference sequence).

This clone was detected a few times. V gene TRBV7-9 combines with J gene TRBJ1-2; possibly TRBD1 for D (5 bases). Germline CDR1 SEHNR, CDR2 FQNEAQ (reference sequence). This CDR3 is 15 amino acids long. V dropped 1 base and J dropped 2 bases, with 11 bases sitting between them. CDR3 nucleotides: TGTGCCAGCAGCTTAGGAGACAGTCTAAACTATGGCTACACCTTC. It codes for CASSLGDSLNYGYTF.

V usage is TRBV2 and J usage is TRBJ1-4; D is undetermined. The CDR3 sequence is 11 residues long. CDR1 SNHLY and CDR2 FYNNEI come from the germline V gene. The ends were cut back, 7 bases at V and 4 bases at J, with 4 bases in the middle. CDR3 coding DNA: TGTGCCAGCAACGGTAATGAAAAACTGTTTTTT. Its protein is CASNGNEKLFF.

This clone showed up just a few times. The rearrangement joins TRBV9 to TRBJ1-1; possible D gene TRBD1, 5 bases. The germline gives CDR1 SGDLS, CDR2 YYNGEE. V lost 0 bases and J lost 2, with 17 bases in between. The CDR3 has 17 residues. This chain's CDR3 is CASSVGAGGTLNTEAFF. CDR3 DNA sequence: TGTGCCAGCAGCGTAGGGGCGGGGGGGACCTTAAACACTGAAGCTTTCTTT.

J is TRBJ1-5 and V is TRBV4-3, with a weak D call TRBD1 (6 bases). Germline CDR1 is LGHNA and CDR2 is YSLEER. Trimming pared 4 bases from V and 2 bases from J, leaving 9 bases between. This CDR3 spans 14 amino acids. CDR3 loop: CASSPRTGNQPQHF. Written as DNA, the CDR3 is TGCGCCAGCAGCCCACGGACAGGCAATCAGCCCCAGCATTTT.

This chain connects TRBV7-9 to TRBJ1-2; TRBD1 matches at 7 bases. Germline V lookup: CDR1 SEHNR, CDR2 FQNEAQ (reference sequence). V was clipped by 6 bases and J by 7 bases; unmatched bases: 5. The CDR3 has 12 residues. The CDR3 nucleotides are TGTGCCAGCAGTTCTAGACAGGGTGGCTACACCTTC. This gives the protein CASSSRQGGYTF.

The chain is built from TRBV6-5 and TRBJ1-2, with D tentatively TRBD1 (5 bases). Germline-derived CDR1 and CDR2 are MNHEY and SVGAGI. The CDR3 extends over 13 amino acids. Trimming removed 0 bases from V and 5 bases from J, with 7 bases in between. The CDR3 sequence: CASSYSTDYGYTF. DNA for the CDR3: TGTGCCAGCAGTTACTCGACAGATTATGGCTACACCTTC.

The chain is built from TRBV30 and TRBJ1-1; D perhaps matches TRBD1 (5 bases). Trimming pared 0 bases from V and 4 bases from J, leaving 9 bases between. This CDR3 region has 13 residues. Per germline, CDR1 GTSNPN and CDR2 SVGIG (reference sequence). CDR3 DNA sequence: TGTGCCTGGAGTGTCGGGGGGACCACTGAAGCTTTCTTT. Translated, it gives CAWSVGGTTEAFF.

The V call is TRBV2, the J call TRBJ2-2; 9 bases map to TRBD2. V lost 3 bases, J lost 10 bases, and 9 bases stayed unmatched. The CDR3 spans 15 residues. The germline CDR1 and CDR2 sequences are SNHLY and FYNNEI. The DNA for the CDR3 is TGTGCCAGCAGTGATCCCGGGACTAGCCCCCCGGAGCTGTTTTTT. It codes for CASSDPGTSPPELFF.